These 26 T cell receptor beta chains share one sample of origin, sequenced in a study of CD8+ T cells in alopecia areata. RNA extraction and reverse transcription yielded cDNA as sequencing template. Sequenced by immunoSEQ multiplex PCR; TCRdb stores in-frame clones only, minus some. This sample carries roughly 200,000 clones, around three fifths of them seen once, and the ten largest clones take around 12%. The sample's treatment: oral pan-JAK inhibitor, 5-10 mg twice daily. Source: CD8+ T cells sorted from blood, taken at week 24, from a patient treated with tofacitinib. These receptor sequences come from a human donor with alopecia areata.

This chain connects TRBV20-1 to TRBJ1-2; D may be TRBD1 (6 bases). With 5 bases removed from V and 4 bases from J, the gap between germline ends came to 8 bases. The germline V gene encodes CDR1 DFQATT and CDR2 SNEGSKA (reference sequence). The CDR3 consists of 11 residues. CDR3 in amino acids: CSAWDIYGYTF. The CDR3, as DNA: TGCAGTGCTTGGGACATCTATGGCTACACCTTC.

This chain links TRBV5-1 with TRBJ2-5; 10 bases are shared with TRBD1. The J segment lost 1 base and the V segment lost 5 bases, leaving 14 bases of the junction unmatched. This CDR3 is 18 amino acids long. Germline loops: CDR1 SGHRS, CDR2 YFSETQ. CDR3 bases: TGCGCCAGCAGAACGCGGACAGGGGGTCACCCGACCCAAGAGACCCAGTACTTC. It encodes CASRTRTGGHPTQETQYF.

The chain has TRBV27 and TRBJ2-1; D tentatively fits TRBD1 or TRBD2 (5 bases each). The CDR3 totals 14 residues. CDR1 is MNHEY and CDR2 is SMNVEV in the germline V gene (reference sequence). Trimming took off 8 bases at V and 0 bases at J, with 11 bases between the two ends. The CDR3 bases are TGTGCCAGCCGGGACGCCAGCTCCTACAATGAGCAGTTCTTC. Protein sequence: CASRDASSYNEQFF.

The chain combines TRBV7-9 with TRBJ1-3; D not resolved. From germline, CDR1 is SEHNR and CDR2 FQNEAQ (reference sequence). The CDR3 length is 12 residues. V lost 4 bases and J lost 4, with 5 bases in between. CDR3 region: CASSSRGNTIYF. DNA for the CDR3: TGTGCCAGCAGCTCACGCGGAAACACCATATATTTT.

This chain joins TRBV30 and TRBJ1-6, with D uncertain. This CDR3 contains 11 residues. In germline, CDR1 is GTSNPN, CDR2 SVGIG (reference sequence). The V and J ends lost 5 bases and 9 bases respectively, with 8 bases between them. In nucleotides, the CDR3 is TGTGCCTGGGGTCGGGGTTCACCCCTCCACTTT. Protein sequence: CAWGRGSPLHF.

For the CDR3, the DNA is TGTGCCAGCAGTTTCTCGGGGAGGAGGGCCGACGAGCAGTACTTC. Amino acids: CASSFSGRRADEQYF. The gene calls are TRBV6-6 and TRBJ2-7; a possible D gene is TRBD2 (6 bases). Germline CDR1 and CDR2: MNHNY and SVGAGI (reference sequence). The CDR3 is 15 residues long. V was pared by 4 bases and J by 5 bases, with 18 bases between.

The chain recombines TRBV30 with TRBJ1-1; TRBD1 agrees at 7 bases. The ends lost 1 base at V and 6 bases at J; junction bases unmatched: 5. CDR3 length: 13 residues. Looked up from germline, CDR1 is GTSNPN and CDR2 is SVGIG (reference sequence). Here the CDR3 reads CAWSERQGPEAFF. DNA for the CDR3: TGTGCCTGGAGTGAGAGACAGGGCCCTGAAGCTTTCTTT.

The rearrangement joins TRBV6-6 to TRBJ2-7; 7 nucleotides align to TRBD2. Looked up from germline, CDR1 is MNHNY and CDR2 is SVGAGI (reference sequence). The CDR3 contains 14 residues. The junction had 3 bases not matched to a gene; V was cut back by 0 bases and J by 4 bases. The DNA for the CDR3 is TGTGCCAGCAGTTACTCCGGGAGGACGTACGAGCAGTACTTC. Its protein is CASSYSGRTYEQYF.

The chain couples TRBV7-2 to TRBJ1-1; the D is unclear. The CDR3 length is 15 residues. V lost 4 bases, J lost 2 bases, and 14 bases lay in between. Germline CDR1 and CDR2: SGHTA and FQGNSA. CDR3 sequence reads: CASSYRRTVNTEAFF. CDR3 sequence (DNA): TGTGCCAGCAGCTACCGGCGGACGGTTAACACTGAAGCTTTCTTT. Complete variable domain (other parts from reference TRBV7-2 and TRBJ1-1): GAGVSQSPSNKVTEKGKDVELRCDPISGHTALYWYRQSLGQGLEFLIYFQGNSAPDKSGLPSDRFSAERTGGSVSTLTIQRTQQEDSAVYLCASSYRRTVNTEAFFGQGTRLTVV.

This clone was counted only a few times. The CDR3 region is CASSQPTSEQYF. The CDR3 DNA follows: TGTGCCAGCAGCCAACCGACGAGCGAGCAGTACTTC. This sequence joins TRBV4-2 and TRBJ2-7, with D uncertain. With 2 bases removed from V and 6 bases from J, the gap between germline ends came to 8 bases. The CDR3 loop spans 12 amino acids. CDR1 LGHNA and CDR2 YNFKEQ come from the germline V gene.

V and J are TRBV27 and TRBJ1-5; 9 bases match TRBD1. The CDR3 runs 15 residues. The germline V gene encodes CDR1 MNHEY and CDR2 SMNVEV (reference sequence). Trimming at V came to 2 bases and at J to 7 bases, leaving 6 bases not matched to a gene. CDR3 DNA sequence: TGTGCCAGCAGTTTAATGACAGGGGGTTCACAGCCCCAGCATTTT. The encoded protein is CASSLMTGGSQPQHF.

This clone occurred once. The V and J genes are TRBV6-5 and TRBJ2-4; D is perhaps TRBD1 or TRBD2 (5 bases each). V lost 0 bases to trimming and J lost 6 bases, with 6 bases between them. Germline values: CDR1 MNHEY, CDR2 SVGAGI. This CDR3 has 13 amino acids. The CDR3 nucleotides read TGTGCCAGCAGTTACTCTGGGGGAAACATTCAGTACTTC. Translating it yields CASSYSGGNIQYF.

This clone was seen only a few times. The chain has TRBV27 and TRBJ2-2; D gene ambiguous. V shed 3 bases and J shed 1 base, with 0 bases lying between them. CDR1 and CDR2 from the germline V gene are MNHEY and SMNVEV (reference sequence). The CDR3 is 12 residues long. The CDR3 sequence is CASSLNTGELFF. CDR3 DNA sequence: TGTGCCAGCAGTTTGAACACCGGGGAGCTGTTTTTT.

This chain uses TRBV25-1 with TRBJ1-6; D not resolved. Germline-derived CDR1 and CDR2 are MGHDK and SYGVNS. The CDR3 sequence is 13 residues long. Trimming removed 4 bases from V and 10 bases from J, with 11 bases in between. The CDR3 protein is CASSVSTGSPLHF. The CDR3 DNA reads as TGTGCCAGCAGTGTTTCGACGGGATCACCCCTCCACTTT.

CDR3 sequence reads: CASSPGQMHYGYTF. CDR3 nucleotides: TGCGCCAGCAGCCCAGGACAGATGCACTATGGCTACACCTTC. This rearrangement joins TRBV5-1 to TRBJ1-2; tentative D call: TRBD1 (6 bases). The V and J ends lost 4 bases and 3 bases respectively, with 13 bases between them. The CDR3 sequence is 14 residues long. Germline CDR1 reads SGHRS; CDR2 reads YFSETQ.

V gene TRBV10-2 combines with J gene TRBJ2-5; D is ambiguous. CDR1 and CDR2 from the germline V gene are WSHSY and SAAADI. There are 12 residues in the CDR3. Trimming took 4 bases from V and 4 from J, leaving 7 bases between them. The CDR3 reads CASSGSRETQYF. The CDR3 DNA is TGCGCCAGCAGTGGATCAAGAGAGACCCAGTACTTC.

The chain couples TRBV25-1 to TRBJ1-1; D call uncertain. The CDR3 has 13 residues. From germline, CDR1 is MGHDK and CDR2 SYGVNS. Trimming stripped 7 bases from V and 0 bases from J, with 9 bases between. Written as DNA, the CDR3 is TGTGCCAGCACAGCGGGAATGAACACTGAAGCTTTCTTT. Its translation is CASTAGMNTEAFF.

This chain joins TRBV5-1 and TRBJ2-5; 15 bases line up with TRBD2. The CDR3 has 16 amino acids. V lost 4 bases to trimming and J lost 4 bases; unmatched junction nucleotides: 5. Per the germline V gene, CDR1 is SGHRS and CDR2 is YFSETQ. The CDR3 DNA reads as TGCGCCAGCAGCCCCGGACTAGCGGGGGGGCTAGAGACCCAGTACTTC. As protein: CASSPGLAGGLETQYF.

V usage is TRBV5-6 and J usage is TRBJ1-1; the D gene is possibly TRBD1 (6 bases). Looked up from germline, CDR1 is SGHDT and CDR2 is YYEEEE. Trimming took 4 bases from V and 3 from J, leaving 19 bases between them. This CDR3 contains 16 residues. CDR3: CASSKQQGWVDTEAFF. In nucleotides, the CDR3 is TGTGCCAGCAGCAAACAACAGGGTTGGGTCGACACTGAAGCTTTCTTT.

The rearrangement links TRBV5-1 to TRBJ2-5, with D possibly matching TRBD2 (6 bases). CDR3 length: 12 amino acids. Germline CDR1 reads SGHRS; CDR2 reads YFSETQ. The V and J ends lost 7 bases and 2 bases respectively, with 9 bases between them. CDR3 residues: CASARGQETQYF. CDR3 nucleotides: TGCGCCAGCGCACGGGGGCAAGAGACCCAGTACTTC.

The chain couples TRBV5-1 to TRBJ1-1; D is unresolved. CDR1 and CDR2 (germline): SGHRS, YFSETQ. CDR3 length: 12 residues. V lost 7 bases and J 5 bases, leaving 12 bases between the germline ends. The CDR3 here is CASRGGLTEAFF. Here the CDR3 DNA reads TGCGCCAGCCGCGGAGGGTTGACTGAAGCTTTCTTT.

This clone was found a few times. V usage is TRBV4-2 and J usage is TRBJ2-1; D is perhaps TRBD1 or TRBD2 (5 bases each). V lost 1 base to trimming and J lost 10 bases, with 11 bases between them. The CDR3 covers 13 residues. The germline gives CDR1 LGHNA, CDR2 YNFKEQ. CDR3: CASSQVLGEEQFF. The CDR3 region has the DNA TGTGCCAGCAGCCAAGTGTTGGGGGAGGAGCAGTTCTTC.

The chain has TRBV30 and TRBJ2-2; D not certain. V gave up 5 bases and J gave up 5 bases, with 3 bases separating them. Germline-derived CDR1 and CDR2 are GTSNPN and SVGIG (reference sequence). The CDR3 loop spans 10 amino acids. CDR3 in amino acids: CAWRTGELFF. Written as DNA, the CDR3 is TGTGCCTGGCGTACCGGGGAGCTGTTTTTT. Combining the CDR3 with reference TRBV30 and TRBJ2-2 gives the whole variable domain SQTIHQWPATLVQPVGSPLSLECTVEGTSNPNLYWYRQAAGRGLQLLFYSVGIGQISSEVPQNLSASRPQDRQFILSSKKLLLSDSGFYLCAWRTGELFFGEGSRLTVL.

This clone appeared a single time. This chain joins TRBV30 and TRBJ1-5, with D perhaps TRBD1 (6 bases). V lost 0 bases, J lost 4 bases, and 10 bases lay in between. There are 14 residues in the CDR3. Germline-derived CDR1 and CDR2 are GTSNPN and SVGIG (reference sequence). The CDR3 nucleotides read TGTGCCTGGAGTGTACCACAGGGAAATCAGCCCCAGCATTTT. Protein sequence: CAWSVPQGNQPQHF.

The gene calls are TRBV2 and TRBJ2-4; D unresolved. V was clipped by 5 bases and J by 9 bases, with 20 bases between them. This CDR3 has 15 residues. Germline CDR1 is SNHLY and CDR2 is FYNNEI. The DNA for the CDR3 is TGTGCCAGCAGTACCGGGCGTTGGGTCTATGGCATTCAGTACTTC. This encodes CASSTGRWVYGIQYF.

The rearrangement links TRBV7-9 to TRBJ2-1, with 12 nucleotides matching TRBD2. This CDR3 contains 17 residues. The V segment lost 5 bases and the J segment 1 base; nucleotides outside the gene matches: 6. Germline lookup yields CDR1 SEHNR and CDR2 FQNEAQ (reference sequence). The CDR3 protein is CASSTGLAGRSYNEQFF. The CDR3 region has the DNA TGTGCCAGCAGCACCGGACTAGCGGGGAGATCCTACAATGAGCAGTTCTTC.